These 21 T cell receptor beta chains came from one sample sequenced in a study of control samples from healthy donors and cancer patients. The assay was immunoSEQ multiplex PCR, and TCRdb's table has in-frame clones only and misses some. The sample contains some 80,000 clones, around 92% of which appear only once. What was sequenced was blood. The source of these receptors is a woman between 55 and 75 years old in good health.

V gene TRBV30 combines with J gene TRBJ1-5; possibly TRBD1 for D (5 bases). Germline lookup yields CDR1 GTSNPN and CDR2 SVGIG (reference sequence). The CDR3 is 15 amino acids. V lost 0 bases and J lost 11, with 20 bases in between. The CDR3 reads CAWSVRGWWDHSQHF. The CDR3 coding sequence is TGTGCCTGGAGTGTACGGGGGTGGTGGGATCATTCCCAGCATTTT.

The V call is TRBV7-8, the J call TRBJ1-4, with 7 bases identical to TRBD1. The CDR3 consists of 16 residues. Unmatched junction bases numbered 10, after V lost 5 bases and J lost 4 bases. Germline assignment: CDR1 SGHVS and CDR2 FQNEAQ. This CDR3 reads CASSPQGQAFNEKLFF. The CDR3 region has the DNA TGTGCCAGCAGCCCGCAAGGACAGGCCTTTAATGAAAAACTGTTTTTT.

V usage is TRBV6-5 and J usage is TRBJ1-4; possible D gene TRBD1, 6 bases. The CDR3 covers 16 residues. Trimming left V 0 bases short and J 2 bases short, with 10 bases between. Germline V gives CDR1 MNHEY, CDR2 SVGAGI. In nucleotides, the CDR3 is TGTGCCAGCAGTTACTCGTCGGGGGCGACTAATGAAAAACTGTTTTTT. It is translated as CASSYSSGATNEKLFF.

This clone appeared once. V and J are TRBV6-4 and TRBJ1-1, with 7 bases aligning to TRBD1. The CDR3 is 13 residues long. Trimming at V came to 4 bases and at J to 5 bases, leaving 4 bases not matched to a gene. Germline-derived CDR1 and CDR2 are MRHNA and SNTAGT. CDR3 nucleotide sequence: TGTGCCAGCAGTGTTCAGGGGGGTACTGAAGCTTTCTTT. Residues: CASSVQGGTEAFF.

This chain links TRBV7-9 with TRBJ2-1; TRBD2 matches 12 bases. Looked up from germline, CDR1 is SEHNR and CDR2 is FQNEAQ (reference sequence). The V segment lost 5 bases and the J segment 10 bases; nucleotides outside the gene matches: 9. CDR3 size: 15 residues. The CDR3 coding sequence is TGTGCCAGCAGCACGACTAGCGGGAGAAAGGGGGAGCAGTTCTTC. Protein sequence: CASSTTSGRKGEQFF.

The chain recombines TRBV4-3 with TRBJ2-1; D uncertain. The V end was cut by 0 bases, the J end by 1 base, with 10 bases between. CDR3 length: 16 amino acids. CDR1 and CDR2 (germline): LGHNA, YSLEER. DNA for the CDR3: TGCGCCAGCAGCCAAGATTTCGACCAGTCCTACAATGAGCAGTTCTTC. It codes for CASSQDFDQSYNEQFF.

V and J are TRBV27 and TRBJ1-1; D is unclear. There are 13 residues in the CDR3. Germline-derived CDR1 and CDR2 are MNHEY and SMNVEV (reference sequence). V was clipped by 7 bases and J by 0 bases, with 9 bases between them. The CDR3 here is CASIGELNTEAFF. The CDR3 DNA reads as TGTGCCAGCATTGGGGAATTGAACACTGAAGCTTTCTTT.

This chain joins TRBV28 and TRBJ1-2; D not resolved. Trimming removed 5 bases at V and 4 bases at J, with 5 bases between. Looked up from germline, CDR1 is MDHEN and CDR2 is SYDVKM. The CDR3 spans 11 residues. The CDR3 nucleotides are TGTGCCAGCAGTACCCTCTATGGCTACACCTTC. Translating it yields CASSTLYGYTF.

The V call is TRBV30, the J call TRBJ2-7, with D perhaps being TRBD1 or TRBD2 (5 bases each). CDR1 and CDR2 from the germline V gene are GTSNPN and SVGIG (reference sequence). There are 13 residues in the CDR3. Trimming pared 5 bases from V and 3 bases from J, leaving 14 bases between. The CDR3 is CAWRDPSHYEQYF. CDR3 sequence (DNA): TGTGCCTGGCGGGACCCCTCCCACTACGAGCAGTACTTC.

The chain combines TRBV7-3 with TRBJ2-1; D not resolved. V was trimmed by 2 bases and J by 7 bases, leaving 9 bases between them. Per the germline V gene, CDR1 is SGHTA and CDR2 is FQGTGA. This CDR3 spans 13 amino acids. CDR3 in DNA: TGTGCCAGCAGCTTATCTCCCCAGAATGAGCAGTTCTTC. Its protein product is CASSLSPQNEQFF.

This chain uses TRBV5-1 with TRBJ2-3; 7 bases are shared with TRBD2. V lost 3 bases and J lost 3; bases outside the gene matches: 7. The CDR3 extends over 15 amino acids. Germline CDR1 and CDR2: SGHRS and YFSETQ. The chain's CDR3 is CASSSLGGSTDTQYF. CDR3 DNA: TGCGCCAGCAGCTCCTTGGGCGGGAGTACAGATACGCAGTATTTT.

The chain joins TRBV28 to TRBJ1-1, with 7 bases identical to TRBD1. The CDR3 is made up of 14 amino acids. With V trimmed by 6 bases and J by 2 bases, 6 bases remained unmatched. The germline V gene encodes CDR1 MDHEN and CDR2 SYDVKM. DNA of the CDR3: TGTGCCAGCAGGCCGGGACAGCTTAACACTGAAGCTTTCTTT. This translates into CASRPGQLNTEAFF.

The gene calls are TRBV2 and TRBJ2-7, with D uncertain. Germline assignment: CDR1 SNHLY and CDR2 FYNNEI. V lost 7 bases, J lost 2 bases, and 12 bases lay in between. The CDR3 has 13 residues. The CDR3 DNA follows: TGTGCCAGCACCCTGGGCCGACCCTACGAGCAGTACTTC. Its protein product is CASTLGRPYEQYF.

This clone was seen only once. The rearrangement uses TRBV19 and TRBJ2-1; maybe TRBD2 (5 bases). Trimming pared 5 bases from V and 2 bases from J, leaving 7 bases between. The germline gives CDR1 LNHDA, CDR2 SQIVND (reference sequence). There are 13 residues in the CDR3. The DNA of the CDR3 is TGTGCCAGTAGTCTCGGGGCCTACAATGAGCAGTTCTTC. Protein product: CASSLGAYNEQFF.

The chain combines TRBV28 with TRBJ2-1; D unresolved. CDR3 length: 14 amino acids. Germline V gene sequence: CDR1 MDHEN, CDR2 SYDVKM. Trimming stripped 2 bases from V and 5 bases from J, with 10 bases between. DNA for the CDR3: TGTGCCAGCAGTTTAGTCTCCAGCCACAATGAGCAGTTCTTC. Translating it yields CASSLVSSHNEQFF.

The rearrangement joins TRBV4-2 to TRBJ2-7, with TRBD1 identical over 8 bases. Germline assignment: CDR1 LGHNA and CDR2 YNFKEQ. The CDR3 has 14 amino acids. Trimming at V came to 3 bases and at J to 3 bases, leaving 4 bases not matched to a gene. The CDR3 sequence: CASSQPGTGYEQYF. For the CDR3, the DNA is TGTGCCAGCAGCCAGCCCGGGACAGGCTACGAGCAGTACTTC.

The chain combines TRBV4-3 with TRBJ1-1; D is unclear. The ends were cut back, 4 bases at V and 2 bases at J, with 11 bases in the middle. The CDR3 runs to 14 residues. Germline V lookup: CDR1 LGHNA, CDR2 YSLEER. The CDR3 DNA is TGCGCCAGCAGCCTAGAGCCTGGAAACACTGAAGCTTTCTTT. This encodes CASSLEPGNTEAFF.

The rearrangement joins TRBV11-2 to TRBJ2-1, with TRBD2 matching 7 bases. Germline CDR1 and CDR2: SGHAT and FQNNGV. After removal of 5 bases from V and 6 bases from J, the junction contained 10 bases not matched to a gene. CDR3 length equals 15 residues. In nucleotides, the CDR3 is TGTGCCAGCAGCCCTAGCGGTTACGCGAGCAATGAGCAGTTCTTC. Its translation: CASSPSGYASNEQFF.

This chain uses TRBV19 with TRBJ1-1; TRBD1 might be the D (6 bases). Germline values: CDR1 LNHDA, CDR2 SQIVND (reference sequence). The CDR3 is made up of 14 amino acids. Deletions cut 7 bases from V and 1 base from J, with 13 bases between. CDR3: CASKTGTTNTEAFF. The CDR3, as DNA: TGTGCCAGTAAAACCGGGACAACGAACACTGAAGCTTTCTTT. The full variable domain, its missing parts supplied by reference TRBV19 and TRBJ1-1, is DGGITQSPKYLFRKEGQNVTLSCEQNLNHDAMYWYRQDPGQGLRLIYYSQIVNDFQKGDIAEGYSVSREKKESFPLTVTSAQKNPTAFYLCASKTGTTNTEAFFGQGTRLTVV.

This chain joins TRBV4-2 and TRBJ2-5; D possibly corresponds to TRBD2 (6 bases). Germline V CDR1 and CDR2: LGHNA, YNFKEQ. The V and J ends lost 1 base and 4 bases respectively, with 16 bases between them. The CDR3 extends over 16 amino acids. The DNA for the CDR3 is TGTGCCAGCAGCCAAGGTGAGGCGGGAAGGGGAGAGACCCAGTACTTC. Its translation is CASSQGEAGRGETQYF.

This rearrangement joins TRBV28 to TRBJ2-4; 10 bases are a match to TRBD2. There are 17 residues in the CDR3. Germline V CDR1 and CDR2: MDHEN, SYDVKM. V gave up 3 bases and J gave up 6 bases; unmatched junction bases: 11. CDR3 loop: CASSLEREGLKRNIQYF. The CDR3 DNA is TGTGCCAGCAGTTTGGAGCGGGAGGGCCTCAAGCGAAACATTCAGTACTTC.